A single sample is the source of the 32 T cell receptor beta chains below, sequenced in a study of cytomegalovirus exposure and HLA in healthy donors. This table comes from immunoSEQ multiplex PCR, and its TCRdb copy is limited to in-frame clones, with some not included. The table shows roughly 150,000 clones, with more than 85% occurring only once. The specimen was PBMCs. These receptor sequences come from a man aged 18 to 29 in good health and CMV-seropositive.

This CDR3 reads CASSLPQSSYNEQFF. CDR3 sequence (DNA): TGTGCCAGCAGCCTCCCACAAAGCTCCTACAATGAGCAGTTCTTC. The chain links TRBV5-6 to TRBJ2-1; D remains ambiguous. V was trimmed by 4 bases and J by 0 bases, leaving 11 bases between them. The germline gives CDR1 SGHDT, CDR2 YYEEEE. CDR3 size: 15 residues.

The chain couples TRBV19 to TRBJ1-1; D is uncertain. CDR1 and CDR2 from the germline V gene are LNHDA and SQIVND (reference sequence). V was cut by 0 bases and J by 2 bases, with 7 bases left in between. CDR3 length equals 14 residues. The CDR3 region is CASSIEWPNTEAFF. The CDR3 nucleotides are TGTGCCAGTAGTATAGAGTGGCCAAACACTGAAGCTTTCTTT.

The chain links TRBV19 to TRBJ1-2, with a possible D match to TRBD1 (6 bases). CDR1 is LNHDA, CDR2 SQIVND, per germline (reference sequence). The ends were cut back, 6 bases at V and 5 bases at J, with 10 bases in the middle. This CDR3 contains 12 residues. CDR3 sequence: CASRRTEYGYTF. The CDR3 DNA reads TGTGCCAGTAGAAGGACAGAATATGGCTACACCTTC.

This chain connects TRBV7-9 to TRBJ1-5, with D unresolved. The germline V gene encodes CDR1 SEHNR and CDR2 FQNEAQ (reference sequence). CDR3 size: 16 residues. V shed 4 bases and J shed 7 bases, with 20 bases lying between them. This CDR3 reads CASSSLREGVGQPQHF. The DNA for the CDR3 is TGTGCCAGCAGCTCCCTGCGAGAGGGCGTGGGCCAGCCCCAGCATTTT.

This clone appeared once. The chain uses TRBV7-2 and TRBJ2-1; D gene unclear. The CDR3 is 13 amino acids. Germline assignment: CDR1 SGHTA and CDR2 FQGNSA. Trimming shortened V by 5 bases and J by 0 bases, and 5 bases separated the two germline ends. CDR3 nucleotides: TGTGCCAGCAGCCTTATCTCCTACAATGAGCAGTTCTTC. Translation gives CASSLISYNEQFF.

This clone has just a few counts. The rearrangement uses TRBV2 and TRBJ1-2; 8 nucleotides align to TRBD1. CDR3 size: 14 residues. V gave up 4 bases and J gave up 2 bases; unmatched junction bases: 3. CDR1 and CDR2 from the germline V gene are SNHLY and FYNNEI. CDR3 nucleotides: TGTGCCAGCAGTGTTTCAGGGGGCAACTATGGCTACACCTTC. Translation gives CASSVSGGNYGYTF.

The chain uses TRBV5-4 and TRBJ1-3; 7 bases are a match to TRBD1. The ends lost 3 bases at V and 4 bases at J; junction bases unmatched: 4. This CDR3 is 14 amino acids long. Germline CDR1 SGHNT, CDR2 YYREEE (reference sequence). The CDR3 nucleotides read TGTGCCAGCAGCTCCCGACAGGGAGGAAACACCATATATTTT. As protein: CASSSRQGGNTIYF.

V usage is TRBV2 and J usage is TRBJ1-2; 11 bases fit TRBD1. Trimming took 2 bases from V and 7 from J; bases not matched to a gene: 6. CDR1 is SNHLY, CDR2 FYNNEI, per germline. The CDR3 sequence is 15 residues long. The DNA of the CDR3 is TGTGCCAGCAGTGAAACCAGGACAGGGGGCATTGGCTACACCTTC. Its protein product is CASSETRTGGIGYTF.

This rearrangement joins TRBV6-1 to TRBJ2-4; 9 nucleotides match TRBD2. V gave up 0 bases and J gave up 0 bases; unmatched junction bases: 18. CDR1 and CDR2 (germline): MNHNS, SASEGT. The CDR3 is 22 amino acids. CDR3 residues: CASSEAPGAGTSLSLAKNIQYF. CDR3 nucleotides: TGTGCCAGCAGTGAAGCGCCTGGAGCCGGGACTAGCCTAAGTCTAGCCAAAAACATTCAGTACTTC.

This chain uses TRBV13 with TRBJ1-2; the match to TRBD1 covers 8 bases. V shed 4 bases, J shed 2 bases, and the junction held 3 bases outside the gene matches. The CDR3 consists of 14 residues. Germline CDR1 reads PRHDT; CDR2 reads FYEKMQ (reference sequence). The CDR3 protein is CASSYRTGNYGYTF. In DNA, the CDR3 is TGTGCCAGCAGCTACCGGACAGGGAACTATGGCTACACCTTC.

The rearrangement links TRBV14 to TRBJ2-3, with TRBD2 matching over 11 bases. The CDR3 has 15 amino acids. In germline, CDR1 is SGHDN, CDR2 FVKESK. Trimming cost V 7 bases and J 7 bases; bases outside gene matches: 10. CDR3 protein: CASNELAGVGNTQYF. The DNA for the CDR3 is TGTGCCAGCAATGAACTAGCGGGAGTGGGAAATACGCAGTATTTT.

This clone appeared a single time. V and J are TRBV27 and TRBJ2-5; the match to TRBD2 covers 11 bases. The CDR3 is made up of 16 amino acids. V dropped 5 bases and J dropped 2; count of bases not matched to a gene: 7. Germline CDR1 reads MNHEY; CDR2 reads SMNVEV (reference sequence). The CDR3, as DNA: TGTGCCAGCAGTCAGACTAGCGGGGAATTACAAGAGACCCAGTACTTC. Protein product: CASSQTSGELQETQYF.

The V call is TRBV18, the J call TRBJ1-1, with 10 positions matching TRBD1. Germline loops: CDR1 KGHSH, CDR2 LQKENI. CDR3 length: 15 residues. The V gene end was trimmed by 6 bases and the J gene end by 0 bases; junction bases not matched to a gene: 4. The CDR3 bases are TGTGCCAGCTCCCAAGGGACAGGGGTGAACACTGAAGCTTTCTTT. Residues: CASSQGTGVNTEAFF. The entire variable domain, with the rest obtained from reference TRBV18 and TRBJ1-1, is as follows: NAGVMQNPRHLVRRRGQEARLRCSPMKGHSHVYWYRQLPEEGLKFMVYLQKENIIDESGMPKERFSAEFPKEGPSILRIQQVVRGDSAAYFCASSQGTGVNTEAFFGQGTRLTVV.

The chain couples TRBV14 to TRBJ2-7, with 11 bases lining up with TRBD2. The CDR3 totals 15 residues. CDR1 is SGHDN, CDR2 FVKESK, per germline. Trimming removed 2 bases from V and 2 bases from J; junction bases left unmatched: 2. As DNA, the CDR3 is TGTGCCAGCAGCCAACTAGCGGGGGGAACCTACGAGCAGTACTTC. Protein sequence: CASSQLAGGTYEQYF.

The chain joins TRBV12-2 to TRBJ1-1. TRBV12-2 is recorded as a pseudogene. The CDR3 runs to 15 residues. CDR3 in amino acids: CASRLARSVSSEAFF. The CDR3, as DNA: TGTGCAAGTCGCTTAGCGAGATCCGTTAGTAGTGAAGCTTTCTTT.

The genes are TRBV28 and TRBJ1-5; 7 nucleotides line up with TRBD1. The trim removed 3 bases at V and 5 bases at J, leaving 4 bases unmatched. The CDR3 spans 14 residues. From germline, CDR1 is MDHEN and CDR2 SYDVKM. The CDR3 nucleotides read TGTGCCAGCAGTTTCGACAGGGAAGATCAGCCCCAGCATTTT. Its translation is CASSFDREDQPQHF.

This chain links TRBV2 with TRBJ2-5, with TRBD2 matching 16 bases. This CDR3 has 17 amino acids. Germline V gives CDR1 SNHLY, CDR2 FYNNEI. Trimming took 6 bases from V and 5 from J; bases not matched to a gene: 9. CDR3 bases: TGTGCCAGCAGCTCTGGGACTAGCGGGAGGGCCGAGGAGACCCAGTACTTC. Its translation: CASSSGTSGRAEETQYF. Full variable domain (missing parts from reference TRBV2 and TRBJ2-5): EPEVTQTPSHQVTQMGQEVILRCVPISNHLYFYWYRQILGQKVEFLVSFYNNEISEKSEIFDDQFSVERPDGSNFTLKIRSTKLEDSAMYFCASSSGTSGRAEETQYFGPGTRLLVL.

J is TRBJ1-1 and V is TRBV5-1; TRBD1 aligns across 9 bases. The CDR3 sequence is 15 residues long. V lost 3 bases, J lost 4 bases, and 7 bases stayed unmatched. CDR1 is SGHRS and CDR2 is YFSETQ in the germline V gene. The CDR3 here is CASSYLTGGSTEAFF. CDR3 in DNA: TGCGCCAGCAGCTACCTGACAGGGGGGTCCACTGAAGCTTTCTTT.

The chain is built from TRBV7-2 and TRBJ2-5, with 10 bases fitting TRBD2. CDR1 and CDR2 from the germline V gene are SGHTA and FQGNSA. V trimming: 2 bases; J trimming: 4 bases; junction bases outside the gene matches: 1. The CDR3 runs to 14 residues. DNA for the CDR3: TGTGCCAGCAGCTTAAGCGGGAGGGTAGAGACCCAGTACTTC. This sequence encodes CASSLSGRVETQYF.

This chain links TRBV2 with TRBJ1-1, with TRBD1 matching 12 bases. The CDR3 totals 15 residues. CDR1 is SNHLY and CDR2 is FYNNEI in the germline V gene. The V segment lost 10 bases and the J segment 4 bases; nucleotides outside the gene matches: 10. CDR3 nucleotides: TGTGCCAAGAGGGACAGGGGGCGGGAGGGCACTGAAGCTTTCTTT. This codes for CAKRDRGREGTEAFF.

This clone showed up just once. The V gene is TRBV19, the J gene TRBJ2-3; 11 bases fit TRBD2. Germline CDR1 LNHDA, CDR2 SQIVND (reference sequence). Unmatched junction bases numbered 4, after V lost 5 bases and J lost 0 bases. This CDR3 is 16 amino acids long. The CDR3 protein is CASSLRTSGSTDTQYF. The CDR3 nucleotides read TGTGCCAGTAGTCTTCGGACTAGCGGGAGCACAGATACGCAGTATTTT.

In DNA, the CDR3 is TGTGCCAGCAGCTTTTCAGGTTACCTTTTCACTGAAGCTTTCTTT. Translation gives CASSFSGYLFTEAFF. V and J are TRBV5-4 and TRBJ1-1; D not resolved. Trimming cost V 2 bases and J 4 bases, with 15 bases left between them. Germline loops: CDR1 SGHNT, CDR2 YYREEE (reference sequence). This CDR3 is built from 15 residues.

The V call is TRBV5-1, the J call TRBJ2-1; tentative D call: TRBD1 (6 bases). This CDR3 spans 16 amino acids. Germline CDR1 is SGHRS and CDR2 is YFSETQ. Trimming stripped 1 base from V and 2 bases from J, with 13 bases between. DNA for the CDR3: TGCGCCAGCAGCTTGCAACAGGGAGAAACCTACAATGAGCAGTTCTTC. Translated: CASSLQQGETYNEQFF.

The chain's CDR3 is CASTMLAVTYGYTF. CDR3 coding DNA: TGTGCCAGTACCATGCTGGCGGTGACCTATGGCTACACCTTC. This chain links TRBV19 with TRBJ1-2; D is uncertain. The CDR3 consists of 14 residues. V shed 7 bases and J shed 4 bases, with 16 bases lying between them. Germline V lookup: CDR1 LNHDA, CDR2 SQIVND (reference sequence). The full variable domain, in which reference TRBV19 and TRBJ1-2 provide the parts outside the CDR3, is DGGITQSPKYLFRKEGQNVTLSCEQNLNHDAMYWYRQDPGQGLRLIYYSQIVNDFQKGDIAEGYSVSREKKESFPLTVTSAQKNPTAFYLCASTMLAVTYGYTFGSGTRLTVV.

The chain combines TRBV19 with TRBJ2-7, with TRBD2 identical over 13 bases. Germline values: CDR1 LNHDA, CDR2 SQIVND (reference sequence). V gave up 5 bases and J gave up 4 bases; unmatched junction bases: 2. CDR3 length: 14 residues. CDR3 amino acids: CASSPTSGRYEQYF. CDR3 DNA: TGTGCCAGTAGTCCGACTAGCGGGAGGTACGAGCAGTACTTC. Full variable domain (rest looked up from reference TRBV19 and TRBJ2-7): DGGITQSPKYLFRKEGQNVTLSCEQNLNHDAMYWYRQDPGQGLRLIYYSQIVNDFQKGDIAEGYSVSREKKESFPLTVTSAQKNPTAFYLCASSPTSGRYEQYFGPGTRLTVT.

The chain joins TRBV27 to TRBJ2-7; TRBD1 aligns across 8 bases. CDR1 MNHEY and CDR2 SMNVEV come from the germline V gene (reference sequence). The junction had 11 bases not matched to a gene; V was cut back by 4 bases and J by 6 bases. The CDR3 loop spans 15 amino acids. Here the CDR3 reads CASSSHMDRVGEQYF. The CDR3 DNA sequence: TGTGCCAGCAGTTCACATATGGACAGGGTAGGCGAGCAGTACTTC.

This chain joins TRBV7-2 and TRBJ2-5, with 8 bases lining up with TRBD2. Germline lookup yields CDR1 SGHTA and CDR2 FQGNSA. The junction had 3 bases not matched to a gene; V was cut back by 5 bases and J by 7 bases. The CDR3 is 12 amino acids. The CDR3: CASSRAGGTQYF. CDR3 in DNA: TGTGCCAGCAGCCGTGCGGGGGGGACCCAGTACTTC.

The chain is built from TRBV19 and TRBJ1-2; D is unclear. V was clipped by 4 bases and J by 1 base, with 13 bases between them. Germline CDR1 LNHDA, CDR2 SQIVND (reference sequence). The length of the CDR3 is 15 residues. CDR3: CASSTALNSNYGYTF. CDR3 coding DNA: TGTGCCAGTAGTACTGCCCTTAACAGTAACTATGGCTACACCTTC.

CDR3 DNA: TGCGCCAGCAGAGGCCCAGGGCGGATGAACACTGAAGCTTTCTTT. This sequence encodes CASRGPGRMNTEAFF. This chain connects TRBV5-1 to TRBJ1-1, with a tentative D call TRBD1 (5 bases). The CDR3 is 15 amino acids. Germline assignment: CDR1 SGHRS and CDR2 YFSETQ. Between the trimmed V and J ends, which lost 5 bases and 0 bases, there was a span of 14 bases. Full variable domain (remainder filled in from reference TRBV5-1 and TRBJ1-1): KAGVTQTPRYLIKTRGQQVTLSCSPISGHRSVSWYQQTPGQGLQFLFEYFSETQRNKGNFPGRFSGRQFSNSRSEMNVSTLELGDSALYLCASRGPGRMNTEAFFGQGTRLTVV.

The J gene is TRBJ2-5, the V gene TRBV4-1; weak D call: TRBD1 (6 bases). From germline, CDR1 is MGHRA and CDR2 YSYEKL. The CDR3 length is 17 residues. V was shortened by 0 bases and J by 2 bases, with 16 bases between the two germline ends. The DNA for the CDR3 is TGCGCCAGCAGCCAAGAGGGGAGTAGGGGGATACAAGAGACCCAGTACTTC. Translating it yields CASSQEGSRGIQETQYF.

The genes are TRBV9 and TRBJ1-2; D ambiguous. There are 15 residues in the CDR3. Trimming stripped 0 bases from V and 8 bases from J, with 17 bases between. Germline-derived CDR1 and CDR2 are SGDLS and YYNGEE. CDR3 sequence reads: CASSVAPETTLGYTF. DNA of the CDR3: TGTGCCAGCAGCGTAGCACCCGAGACAACTTTAGGCTACACCTTC. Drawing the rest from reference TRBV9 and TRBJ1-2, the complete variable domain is DSGVTQTPKHLITATGQRVTLRCSPRSGDLSVYWYQQSLDQGLQFLIQYYNGEERAKGNILERFSAQQFPDLHSELNLSSLELGDSALYFCASSVAPETTLGYTFGSGTRLTVV.

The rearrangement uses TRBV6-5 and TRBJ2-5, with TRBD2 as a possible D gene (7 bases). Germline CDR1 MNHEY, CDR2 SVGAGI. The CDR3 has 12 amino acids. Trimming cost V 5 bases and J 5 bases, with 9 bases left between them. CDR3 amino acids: CASSKGGETQYF. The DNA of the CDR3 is TGTGCCAGCAGTAAGGGGGGGGAGACCCAGTACTTC.